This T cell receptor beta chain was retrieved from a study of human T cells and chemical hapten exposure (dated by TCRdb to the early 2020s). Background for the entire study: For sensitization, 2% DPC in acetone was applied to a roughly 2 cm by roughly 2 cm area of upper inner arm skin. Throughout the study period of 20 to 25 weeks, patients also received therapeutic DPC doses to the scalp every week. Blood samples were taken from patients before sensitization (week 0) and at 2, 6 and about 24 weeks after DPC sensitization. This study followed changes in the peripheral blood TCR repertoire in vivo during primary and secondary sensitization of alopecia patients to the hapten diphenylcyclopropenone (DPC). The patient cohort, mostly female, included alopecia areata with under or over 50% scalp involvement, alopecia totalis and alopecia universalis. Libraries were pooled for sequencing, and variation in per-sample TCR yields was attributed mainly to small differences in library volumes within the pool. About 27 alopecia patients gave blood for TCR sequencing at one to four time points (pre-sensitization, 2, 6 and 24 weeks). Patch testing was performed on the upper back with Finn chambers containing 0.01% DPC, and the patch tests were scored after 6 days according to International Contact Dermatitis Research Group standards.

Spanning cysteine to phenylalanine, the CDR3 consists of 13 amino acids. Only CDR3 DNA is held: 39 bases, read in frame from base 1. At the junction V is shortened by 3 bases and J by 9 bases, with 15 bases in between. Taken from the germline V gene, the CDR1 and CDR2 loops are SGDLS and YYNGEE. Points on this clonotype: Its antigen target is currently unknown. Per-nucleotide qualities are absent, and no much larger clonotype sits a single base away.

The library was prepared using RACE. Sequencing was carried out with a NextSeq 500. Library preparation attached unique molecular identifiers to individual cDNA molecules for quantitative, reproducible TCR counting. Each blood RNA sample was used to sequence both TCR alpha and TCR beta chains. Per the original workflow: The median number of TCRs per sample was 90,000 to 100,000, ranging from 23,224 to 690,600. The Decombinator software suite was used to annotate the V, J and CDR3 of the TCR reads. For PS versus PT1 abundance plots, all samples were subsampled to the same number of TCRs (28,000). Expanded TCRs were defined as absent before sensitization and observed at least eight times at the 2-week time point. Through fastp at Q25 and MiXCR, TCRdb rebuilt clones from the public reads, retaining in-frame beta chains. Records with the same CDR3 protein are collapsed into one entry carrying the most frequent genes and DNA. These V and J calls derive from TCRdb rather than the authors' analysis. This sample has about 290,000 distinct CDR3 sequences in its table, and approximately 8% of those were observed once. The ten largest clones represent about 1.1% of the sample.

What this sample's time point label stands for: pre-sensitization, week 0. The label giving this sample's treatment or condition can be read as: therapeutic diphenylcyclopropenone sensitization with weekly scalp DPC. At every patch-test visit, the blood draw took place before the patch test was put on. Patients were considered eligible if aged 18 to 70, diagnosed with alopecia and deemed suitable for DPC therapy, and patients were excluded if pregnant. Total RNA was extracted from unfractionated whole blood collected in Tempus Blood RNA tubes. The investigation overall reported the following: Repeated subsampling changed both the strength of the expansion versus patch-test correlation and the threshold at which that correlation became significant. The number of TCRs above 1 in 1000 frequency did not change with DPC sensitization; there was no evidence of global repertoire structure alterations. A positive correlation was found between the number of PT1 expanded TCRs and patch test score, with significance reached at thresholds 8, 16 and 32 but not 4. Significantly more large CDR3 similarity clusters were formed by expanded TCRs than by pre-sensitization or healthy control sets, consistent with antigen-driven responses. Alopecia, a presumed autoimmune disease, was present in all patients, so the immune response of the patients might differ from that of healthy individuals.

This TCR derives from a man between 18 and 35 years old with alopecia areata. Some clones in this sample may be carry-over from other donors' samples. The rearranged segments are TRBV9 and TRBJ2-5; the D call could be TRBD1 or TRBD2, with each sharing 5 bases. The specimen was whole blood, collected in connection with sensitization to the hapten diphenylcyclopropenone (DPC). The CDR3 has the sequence CASSEAGTAPQYF. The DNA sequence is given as TGTGCCAGCAGCGAGGCCGGGACCGCGCCCCAGTACTTC. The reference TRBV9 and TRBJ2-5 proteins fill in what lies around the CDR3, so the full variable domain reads DSGVTQTPKHLITATGQRVTLRCSPRSGDLSVYWYQQSLDQGLQFLIQYYNGEERAKGNILERFSAQQFPDLHSELNLSSLELGDSALYFCASSEAGTAPQYFGPGTRLLVL.